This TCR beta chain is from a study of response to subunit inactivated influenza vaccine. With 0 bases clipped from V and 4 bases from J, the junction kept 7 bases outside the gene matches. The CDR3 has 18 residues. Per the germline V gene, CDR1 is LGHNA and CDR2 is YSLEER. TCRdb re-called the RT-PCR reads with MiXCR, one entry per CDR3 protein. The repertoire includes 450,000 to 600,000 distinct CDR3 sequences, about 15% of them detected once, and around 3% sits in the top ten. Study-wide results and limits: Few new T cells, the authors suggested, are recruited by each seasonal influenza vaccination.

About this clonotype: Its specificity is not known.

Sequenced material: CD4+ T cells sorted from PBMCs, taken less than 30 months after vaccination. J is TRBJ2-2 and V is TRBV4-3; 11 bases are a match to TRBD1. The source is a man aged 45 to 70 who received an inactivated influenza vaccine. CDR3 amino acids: CASSQDQYGTGGTGELFF. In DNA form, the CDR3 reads TGCGCCAGCAGCCAAGATCAGTACGGGACAGGGGGCACCGGGGAGCTGTTTTTT.